The source of this T cell receptor beta chain is a study of blood T cell repertoires in COVID-19. Study-wide context: Nucleic acid was either cDNA or gDNA, and it came from T cells, B-cell-depleted T cells, or PBMCs.

Original data processing: Researchers report that nucleated cell counts were estimated from reference gene primer amplification. Some clones are missing from TCRdb's copy, which holds only in-frame ones; the method was immunoSEQ multiplex PCR. From that table come the V and J calls and clone size; the DNA was used to work out D and trimming. The repertoire holds around 260,000 clones, approximately 88% seen once, with 0.94% in the top ten. The V segment lost 4 bases and the J segment 8 bases; nucleotides outside the gene matches: 16. This CDR3 spans 17 amino acids. The germline V gene encodes CDR1 SGHRS and CDR2 YFSETQ.

The chain uses TRBV5-1 and TRBJ2-1; TRBD2 matches at 9 bases. The TCR was taken from a woman aged 40 to 49 who had recovered from COVID-19. The sequenced material came from peripheral blood. CDR3 region: CASSIRSSGRGVDEQFF. DNA of the CDR3: TGCGCCAGCAGCATAAGAAGTAGCGGGAGAGGTGTCGATGAGCAGTTCTTC.